The 16 T cell receptor beta chains below all came from one sample that was sequenced in a study of Graves' ophthalmopathy and Graves' hyperthyroidism. The authors amplified TCR beta CDR3 regions from RNA transcripts. RT-PCR with HTBI primers came first, then second-round multiplex PCR. One entry per CDR3 protein, called by TCRdb with MiXCR from the multiplex PCR reads. The sample yields about 700,000 distinct CDR3 sequences, roughly 40% seen once. Sequenced material: peripheral blood. Receptors were obtained from an adult man with Graves' ophthalmopathy.

The rearrangement uses TRBV7-6 and TRBJ2-5, with D unclear. This CDR3 is 15 amino acids long. V dropped 5 bases and J dropped 4 bases, with 17 bases sitting between them. The germline V gene encodes CDR1 SGHVS and CDR2 FNYEAQ. The CDR3 nucleotides read TGTGCCAGCAGCCCGACCCGTATCAATACAGAGACCCAGTACTTC. Its translation: CASSPTRINTETQYF.

Remarks on this clonotype: One base away lies a much larger clone, so this may be a sequencing read error. The rearrangement links TRBV10-2 to TRBJ2-7; the match to TRBD1 covers 10 bases. This CDR3 contains 14 residues. Germline CDR1 is WSHSY and CDR2 is SAAADI. The trim removed 2 bases at V and 4 bases at J, leaving 2 bases unmatched. The CDR3 protein is CASSETGQGYEQYF. The CDR3 DNA reads TGCGCCAGCAGTGAGACGGGACAGGGGTACGAGCAGTACTTC.

The DNA for the CDR3 is TGTGCCAGTAACACAATAGCGGGAGTGGATACGCAGTATTTT. Translated, it gives CASNTIAGVDTQYF. This chain joins TRBV19 and TRBJ2-3; TRBD2 matches 9 bases. The V and J ends lost 7 bases and 6 bases, in that order; junction bases with no gene match: 8. This CDR3 spans 14 amino acids. Germline lookup yields CDR1 LNHDA and CDR2 SQIVND (reference sequence).

This rearrangement joins TRBV4-2 to TRBJ1-1; D is undetermined. The germline V and J ends were trimmed by 2 bases and 8 bases, with 9 bases remaining between them. The CDR3 has 12 residues. CDR1 is LGHNA and CDR2 is YNFKEQ in the germline V gene. CDR3 region: CASSQSRYEAFF. The CDR3 nucleotides are TGTGCCAGCAGCCAATCCAGGTACGAAGCTTTCTTT.

There are many counts of this clonotype. This chain joins TRBV2 and TRBJ1-6; 9 nucleotides agree with TRBD1. The junction had 3 bases not matched to a gene; V was cut back by 8 bases and J by 4 bases. This CDR3 comprises 14 residues. From germline, CDR1 is SNHLY and CDR2 FYNNEI. CDR3 loop: CASGTGSYNSPLHF. Here the CDR3 DNA reads TGTGCCAGCGGGACAGGGTCATATAATTCACCCCTCCACTTT.

This clonotype was counted a few times. The chain links TRBV24-1 to TRBJ2-7, with D possibly being TRBD1 or TRBD2 (6 bases each). The germline V gene encodes CDR1 KGHDR and CDR2 SFDVKD. V was cut by 3 bases and J by 2 bases, with 16 bases left in between. This CDR3 is built from 16 residues. The CDR3 here is CATSDARGALTYEQYF. As DNA, the CDR3 is TGTGCCACCAGTGATGCGAGGGGGGCTCTCACCTACGAGCAGTACTTC.

In the case of this clonotype: Sequence at one end of the junction differs from germline and may be a read error. This sequence joins TRBV15 and TRBJ2-7; D may be TRBD2 (5 bases). This CDR3 is built from 15 residues. Germline CDR1 reads LNHNV; CDR2 reads YYDKDF (reference sequence). CDR3 sequence reads: CVTSSPGLYSYEQYF. The CDR3 coding sequence is TGTGTCACCAGCAGCCCCGGACTGTACTCCTACGAGCAGTACTTC.

V gene TRBV2 combines with J gene TRBJ1-1; 7 bases line up with TRBD1. The CDR3 covers 14 residues. V gave up 3 bases and J gave up 7 bases; unmatched junction bases: 8. CDR1 and CDR2 (germline): SNHLY, FYNNEI. CDR3 nucleotide sequence: TGTGCCAGCAGTGATTCCAGGGGGATCAGTGAAGCTTTCTTT. It encodes CASSDSRGISEAFF. The full variable domain, with the rest looked up from reference TRBV2 and TRBJ1-1, is EPEVTQTPSHQVTQMGQEVILRCVPISNHLYFYWYRQILGQKVEFLVSFYNNEISEKSEIFDDQFSVERPDGSNFTLKIRSTKLEDSAMYFCASSDSRGISEAFFGQGTRLTVV.

This clonotype appeared a few times. This chain links TRBV20-1 with TRBJ2-7, with D perhaps TRBD1 (5 bases). The CDR3 covers 13 residues. Looked up from germline, CDR1 is DFQATT and CDR2 is SNEGSKA (reference sequence). V was clipped by 3 bases and J by 3 bases, with 12 bases between them. CDR3 DNA sequence: TGCAGTGCTAGGTCCGGACACAACTACGAGCAGTACTTC. Encoded protein: CSARSGHNYEQYF.

The chain links TRBV19 to TRBJ1-2; TRBD1 agrees at 7 bases. CDR1 and CDR2 from the germline V gene are LNHDA and SQIVND (reference sequence). With 3 bases clipped from V and 4 bases from J, the junction kept 8 bases outside the gene matches. The length of the CDR3 is 15 residues. CDR3 nucleotide sequence: TGTGCCAGTAGTATCAAGACAGGGATCGGCTATGGCTACACCTTC. It codes for CASSIKTGIGYGYTF. The full variable domain, with the rest looked up from reference TRBV19 and TRBJ1-2, is DGGITQSPKYLFRKEGQNVTLSCEQNLNHDAMYWYRQDPGQGLRLIYYSQIVNDFQKGDIAEGYSVSREKKESFPLTVTSAQKNPTAFYLCASSIKTGIGYGYTFGSGTRLTVV.

The CDR3 reads CASSPLLGTGELFF. The DNA of the CDR3 is TGTGCCAGCAGCCCCCTGTTGGGCACCGGGGAGCTGTTTTTT. The chain has TRBV25-1 and TRBJ2-2; D not resolved. The germline CDR1 and CDR2 sequences are MGHDK and SYGVNS. The CDR3 spans 14 residues. Between the trimmed V and J ends, which lost 6 bases and 4 bases, there was a span of 12 bases. Full variable domain (remainder filled in from reference TRBV25-1 and TRBJ2-2): EADIYQTPRYLVIGTGKKITLECSQTMGHDKMYWYQQDPGMELHLIHYSYGVNSTEKGDLSSESTVSRIRTEHFPLTLESARPSHTSQYLCASSPLLGTGELFFGEGSRLTVL.

Only a few counts were recorded for this clonotype. The V and J genes are TRBV20-1 and TRBJ2-7; a possible D gene is TRBD2 (5 bases). Germline V gene data show CDR1 as DFQATT and CDR2 as SNEGSKA (reference sequence). V was cut by 0 bases and J by 0 bases, with 15 bases left in between. The CDR3 contains 16 residues. The CDR3 DNA follows: TGCAGTGCTAGAGATAAGGGCCAGGCGGGCTCCTACGAGCAGTACTTC. It is translated as CSARDKGQAGSYEQYF.

Concerning this clonotype: A much larger clone differs by one base, so this may be a read error. The V gene is TRBV15, the J gene TRBJ2-7; possibly TRBD1 for D (7 bases). CDR1 is LNHNV and CDR2 is YYDKDF in the germline V gene (reference sequence). The CDR3 sequence is 14 residues long. Trimming shortened V by 0 bases and J by 3 bases, and 9 bases separated the two germline ends. For the CDR3, the DNA is TGTGCCACCAGCAGAGACAGGGGGGTCTACGAGCAGTACTTC. Translation: CATSRDRGVYEQYF.

At least ten counts were recorded for this clonotype. V is TRBV29-1 and J is TRBJ1-1; no clear D gene. The V and J ends lost 2 bases and 6 bases respectively, with 4 bases between them. This CDR3 comprises 10 residues. The V gene's germline CDR1 is SQVTM and CDR2 ANQGSEA. The CDR3 here is CSVETPEAFF. The CDR3 DNA follows: TGCAGCGTTGAAACCCCTGAAGCTTTCTTT.

A few counts support this clonotype. Its ends do not fully match the called genes, so a read error is possible. J is TRBJ1-1 and V is TRBV10-3; tentative D call: TRBD1 (5 bases). Per the germline V gene, CDR1 is ENHRY and CDR2 is SYGVKD. The CDR3 length is 14 residues. This CDR3 reads CASSETEGSTEAFF. In DNA form, the CDR3 reads TGTGCCAGCAGTGAAACAGAGGGGAGCACTGAAGCTTTCTTT.

The chain is built from TRBV29-1 and TRBJ1-2, with D possibly being TRBD1 (6 bases). The V and J ends lost 6 bases and 3 bases respectively, with 17 bases between them. Germline values: CDR1 SQVTM, CDR2 ANQGSEA. This CDR3 comprises 14 residues. This CDR3 reads CSVVDEGVHYGYTF. CDR3 coding DNA: TGCAGCGTAGTGGATGAGGGGGTGCACTATGGCTACACCTTC.